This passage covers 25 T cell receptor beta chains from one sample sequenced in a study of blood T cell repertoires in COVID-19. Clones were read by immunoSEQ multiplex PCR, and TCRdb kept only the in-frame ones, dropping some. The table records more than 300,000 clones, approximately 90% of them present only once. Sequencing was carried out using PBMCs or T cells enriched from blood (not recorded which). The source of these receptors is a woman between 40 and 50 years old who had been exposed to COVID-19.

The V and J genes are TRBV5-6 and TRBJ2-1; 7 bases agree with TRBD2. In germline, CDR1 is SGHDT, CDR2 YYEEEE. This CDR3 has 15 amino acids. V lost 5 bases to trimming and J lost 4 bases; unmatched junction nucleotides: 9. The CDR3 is CASSMLASGYNEQFF. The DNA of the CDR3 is TGTGCCAGCAGTATGCTGGCTAGCGGATACAATGAGCAGTTCTTC.

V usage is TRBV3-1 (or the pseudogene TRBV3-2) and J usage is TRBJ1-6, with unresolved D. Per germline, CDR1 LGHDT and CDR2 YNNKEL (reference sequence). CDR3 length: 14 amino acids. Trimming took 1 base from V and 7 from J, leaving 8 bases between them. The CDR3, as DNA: TGTGCCAGCAGCCAAGCTAACCTCAATTCACCCCTCCACTTT. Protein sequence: CASSQANLNSPLHF.

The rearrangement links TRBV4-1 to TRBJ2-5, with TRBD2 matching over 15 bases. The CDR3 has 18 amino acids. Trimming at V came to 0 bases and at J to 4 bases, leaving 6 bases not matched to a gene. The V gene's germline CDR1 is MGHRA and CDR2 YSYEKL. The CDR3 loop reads CASSQDLWTSGRGETQYF. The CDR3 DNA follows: TGCGCCAGCAGCCAAGATCTCTGGACTAGCGGGAGGGGAGAGACCCAGTACTTC.

This CDR3 is CASSRGQGIASYEQYF. The DNA of the CDR3 is TGTGCCAGCTCACGTGGACAGGGGATTGCCTCCTACGAGCAGTACTTC. The V and J genes are TRBV18 and TRBJ2-7; 9 bases match TRBD1. Germline V gene data show CDR1 as KGHSH and CDR2 as LQKENI. Trimming removed 4 bases from V and 0 bases from J; junction bases left unmatched: 7. This CDR3 has 16 amino acids. The variable domain in full, completed from reference TRBV18 and TRBJ2-7, reads NAGVMQNPRHLVRRRGQEARLRCSPMKGHSHVYWYRQLPEEGLKFMVYLQKENIIDESGMPKERFSAEFPKEGPSILRIQQVVRGDSAAYFCASSRGQGIASYEQYFGPGTRLTVT.

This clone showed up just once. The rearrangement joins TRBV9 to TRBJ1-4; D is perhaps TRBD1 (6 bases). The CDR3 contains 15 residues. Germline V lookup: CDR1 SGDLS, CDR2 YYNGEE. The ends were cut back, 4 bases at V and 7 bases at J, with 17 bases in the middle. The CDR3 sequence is CASSPRGIQGEKLFF. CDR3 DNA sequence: TGTGCCAGCAGCCCGAGGGGGATCCAGGGTGAAAAACTGTTTTTT.

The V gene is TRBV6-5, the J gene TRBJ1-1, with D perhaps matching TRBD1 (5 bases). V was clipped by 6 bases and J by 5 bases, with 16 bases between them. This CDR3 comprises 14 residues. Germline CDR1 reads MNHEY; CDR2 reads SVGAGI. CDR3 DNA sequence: TGTGCCAGCAGGGATGGGACTGCGGGGACTGAAGCTTTCTTT. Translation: CASRDGTAGTEAFF.

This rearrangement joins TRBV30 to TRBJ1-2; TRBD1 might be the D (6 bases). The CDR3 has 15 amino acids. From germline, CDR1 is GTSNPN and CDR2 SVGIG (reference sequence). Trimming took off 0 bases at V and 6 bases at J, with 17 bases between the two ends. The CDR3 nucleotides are TGTGCCTGGAGTGTAAGGGGGGGCAGAGAGAATGGCTACACCTTC. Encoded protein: CAWSVRGGRENGYTF.

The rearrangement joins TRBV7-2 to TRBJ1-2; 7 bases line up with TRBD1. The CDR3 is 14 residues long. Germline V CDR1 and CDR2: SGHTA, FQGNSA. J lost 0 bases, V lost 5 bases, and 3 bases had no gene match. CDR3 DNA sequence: TGTGCCAGCAGCAAAGACAGGGCTAACTATGGCTACACCTTC. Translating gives CASSKDRANYGYTF.

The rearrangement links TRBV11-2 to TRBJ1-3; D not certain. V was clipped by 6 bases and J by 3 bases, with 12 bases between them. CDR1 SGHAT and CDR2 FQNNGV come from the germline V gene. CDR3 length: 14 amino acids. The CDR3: CASRPRNRGNTIYF. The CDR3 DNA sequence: TGTGCCAGCAGACCTAGAAACCGTGGAAACACCATATATTTT.

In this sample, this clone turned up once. The DNA of the CDR3 is TGTGCCACCAGTGATCTGGGACTAGCGGGAGGGCCGGGAGAGACCCAGTACTTC. Its translation: CATSDLGLAGGPGETQYF. The gene calls are TRBV24-1 and TRBJ2-5; TRBD2 agrees at 16 bases. The ends lost 3 bases at V and 4 bases at J; junction bases unmatched: 7. Germline V gene data show CDR1 as KGHDR and CDR2 as SFDVKD. The CDR3 is 18 amino acids.

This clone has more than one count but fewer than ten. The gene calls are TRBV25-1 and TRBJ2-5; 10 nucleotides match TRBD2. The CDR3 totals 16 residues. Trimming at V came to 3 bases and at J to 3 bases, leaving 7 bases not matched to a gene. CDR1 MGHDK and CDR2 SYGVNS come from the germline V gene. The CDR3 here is CASSDSAGGPKETQYF. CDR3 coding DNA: TGTGCCAGCAGTGACTCAGCGGGAGGGCCTAAAGAGACCCAGTACTTC.

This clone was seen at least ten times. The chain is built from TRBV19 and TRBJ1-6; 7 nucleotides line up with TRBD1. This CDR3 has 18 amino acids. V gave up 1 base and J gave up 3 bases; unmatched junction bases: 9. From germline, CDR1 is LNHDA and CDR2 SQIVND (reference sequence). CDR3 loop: CASSIGGQGVIYNSPLHF. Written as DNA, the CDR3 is TGTGCCAGTAGTATAGGGGGGCAGGGGGTGATCTATAATTCACCCCTCCACTTT.

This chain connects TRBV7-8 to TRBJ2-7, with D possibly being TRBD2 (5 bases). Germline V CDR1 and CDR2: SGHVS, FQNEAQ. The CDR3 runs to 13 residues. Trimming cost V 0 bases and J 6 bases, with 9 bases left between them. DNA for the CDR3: TGTGCCAGCAGCTTAGCCGATCGGGGCGAGCAGTACTTC. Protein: CASSLADRGEQYF.

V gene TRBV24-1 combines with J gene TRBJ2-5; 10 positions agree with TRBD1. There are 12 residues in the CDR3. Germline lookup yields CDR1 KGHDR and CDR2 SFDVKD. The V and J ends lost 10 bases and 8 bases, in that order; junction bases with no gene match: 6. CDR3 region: CATEDRGRTQYF. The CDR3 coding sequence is TGTGCCACAGAAGACAGGGGGCGAACCCAGTACTTC.

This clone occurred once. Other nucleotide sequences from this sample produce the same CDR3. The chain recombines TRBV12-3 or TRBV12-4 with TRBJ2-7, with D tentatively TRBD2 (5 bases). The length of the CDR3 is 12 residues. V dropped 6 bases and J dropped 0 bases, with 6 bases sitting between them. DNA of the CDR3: TGTGCCAGCAGCCGGGACTCCTACGAGCAGTACTTC. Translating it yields CASSRDSYEQYF.

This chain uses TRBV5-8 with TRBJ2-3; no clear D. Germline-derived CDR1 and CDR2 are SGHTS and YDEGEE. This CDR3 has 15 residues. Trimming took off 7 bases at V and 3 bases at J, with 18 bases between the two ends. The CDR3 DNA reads TGTGCCAGCCCCTGGAACGCCGGGTGGACAGATACGCAGTATTTT. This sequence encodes CASPWNAGWTDTQYF.

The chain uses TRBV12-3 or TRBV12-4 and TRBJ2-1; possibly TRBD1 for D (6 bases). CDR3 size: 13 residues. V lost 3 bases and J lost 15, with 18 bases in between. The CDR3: CASSLIEGVDGFF. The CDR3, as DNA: TGTGCCAGCAGTTTGATAGAGGGGGTAGACGGGTTCTTC.

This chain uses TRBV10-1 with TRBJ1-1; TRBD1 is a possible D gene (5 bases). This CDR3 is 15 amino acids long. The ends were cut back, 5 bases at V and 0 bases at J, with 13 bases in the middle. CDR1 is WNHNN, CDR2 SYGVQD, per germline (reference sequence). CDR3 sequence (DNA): TGCGCCAGCAGTCCGAAGACAGCCATGAACACTGAAGCTTTCTTT. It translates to CASSPKTAMNTEAFF.

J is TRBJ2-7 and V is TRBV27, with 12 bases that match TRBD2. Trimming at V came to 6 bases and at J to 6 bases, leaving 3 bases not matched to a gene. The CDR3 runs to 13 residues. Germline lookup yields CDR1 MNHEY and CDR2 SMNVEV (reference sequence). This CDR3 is CASRGLAGSEQYF. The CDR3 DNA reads TGTGCCAGCAGAGGACTAGCGGGAAGCGAGCAGTACTTC.

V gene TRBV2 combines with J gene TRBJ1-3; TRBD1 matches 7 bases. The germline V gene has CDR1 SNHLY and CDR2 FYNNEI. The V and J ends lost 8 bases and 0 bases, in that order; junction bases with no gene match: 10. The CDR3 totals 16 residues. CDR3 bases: TGTGCCAGCGAGGGACAGTTAGTAAGCTCTGGAAACACCATATATTTT. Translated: CASEGQLVSSGNTIYF. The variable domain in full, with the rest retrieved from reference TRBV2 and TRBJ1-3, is EPEVTQTPSHQVTQMGQEVILRCVPISNHLYFYWYRQILGQKVEFLVSFYNNEISEKSEIFDDQFSVERPDGSNFTLKIRSTKLEDSAMYFCASEGQLVSSGNTIYFGEGSWLTVV.

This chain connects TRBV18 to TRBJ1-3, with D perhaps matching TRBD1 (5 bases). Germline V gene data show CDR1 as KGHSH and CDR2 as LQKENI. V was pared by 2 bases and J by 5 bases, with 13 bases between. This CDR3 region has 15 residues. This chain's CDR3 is CASSPRSGERNTIYF. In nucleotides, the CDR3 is TGTGCCAGCTCACCAAGGTCGGGGGAAAGAAACACCATATATTTT.

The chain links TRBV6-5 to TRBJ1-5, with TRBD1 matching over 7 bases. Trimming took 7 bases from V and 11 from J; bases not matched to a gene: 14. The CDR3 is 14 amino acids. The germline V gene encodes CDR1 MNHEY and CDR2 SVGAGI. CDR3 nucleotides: TGTGCCAGCATCCCGGGACAGTGGCAATCGGCCCAGCATTTT. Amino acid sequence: CASIPGQWQSAQHF.

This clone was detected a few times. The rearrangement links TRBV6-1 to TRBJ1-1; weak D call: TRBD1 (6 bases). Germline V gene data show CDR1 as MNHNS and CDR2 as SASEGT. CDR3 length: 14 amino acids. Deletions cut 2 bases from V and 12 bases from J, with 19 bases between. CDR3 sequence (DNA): TGTGCCAGCAGTGAAATTGTGTCGGGGGGCGAACCTTTCTTT. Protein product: CASSEIVSGGEPFF.

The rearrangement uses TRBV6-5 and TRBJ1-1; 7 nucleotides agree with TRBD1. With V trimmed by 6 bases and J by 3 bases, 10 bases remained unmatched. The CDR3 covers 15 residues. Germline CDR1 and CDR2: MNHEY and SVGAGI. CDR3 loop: CASRATGNAHTEAFF. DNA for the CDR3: TGTGCCAGCAGGGCGACAGGGAACGCGCACACTGAAGCTTTCTTT.

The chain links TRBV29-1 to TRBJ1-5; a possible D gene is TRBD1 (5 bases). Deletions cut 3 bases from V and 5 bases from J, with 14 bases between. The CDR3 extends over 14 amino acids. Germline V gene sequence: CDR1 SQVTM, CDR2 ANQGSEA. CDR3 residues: CSVDGGAEHQPQHF. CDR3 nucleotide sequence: TGCAGCGTTGATGGTGGGGCTGAACATCAGCCCCAGCATTTT.